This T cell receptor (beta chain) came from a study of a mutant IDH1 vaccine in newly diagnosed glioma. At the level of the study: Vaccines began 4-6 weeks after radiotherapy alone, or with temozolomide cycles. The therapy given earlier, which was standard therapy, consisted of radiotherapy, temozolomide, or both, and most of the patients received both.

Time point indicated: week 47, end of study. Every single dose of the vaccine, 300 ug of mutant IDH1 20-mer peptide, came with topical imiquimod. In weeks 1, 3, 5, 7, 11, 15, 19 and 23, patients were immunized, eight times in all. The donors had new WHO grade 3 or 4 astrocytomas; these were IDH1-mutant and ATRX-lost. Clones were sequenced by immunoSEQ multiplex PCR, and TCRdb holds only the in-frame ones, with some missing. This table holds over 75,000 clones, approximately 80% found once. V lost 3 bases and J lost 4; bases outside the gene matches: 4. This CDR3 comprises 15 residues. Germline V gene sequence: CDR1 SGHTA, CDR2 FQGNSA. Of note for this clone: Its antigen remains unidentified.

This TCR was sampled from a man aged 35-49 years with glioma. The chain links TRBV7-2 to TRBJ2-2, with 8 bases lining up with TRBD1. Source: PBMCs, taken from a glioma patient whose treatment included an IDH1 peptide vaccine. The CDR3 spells CASSFDRGGTGELFF. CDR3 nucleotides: TGTGCCAGCAGCTTTGACAGGGGAGGCACCGGGGAGCTGTTTTTT.